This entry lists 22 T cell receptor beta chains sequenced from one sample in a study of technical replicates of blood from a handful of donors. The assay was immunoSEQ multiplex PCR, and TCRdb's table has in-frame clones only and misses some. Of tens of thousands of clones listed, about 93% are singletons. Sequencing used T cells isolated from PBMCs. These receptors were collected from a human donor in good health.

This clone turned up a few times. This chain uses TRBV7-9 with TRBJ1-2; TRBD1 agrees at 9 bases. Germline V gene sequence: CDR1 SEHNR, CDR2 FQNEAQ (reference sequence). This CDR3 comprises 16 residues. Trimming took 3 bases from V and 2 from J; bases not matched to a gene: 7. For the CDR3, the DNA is TGTGCCAGCAGCTTCCCTGGACAGGGGCTGAACTATGGCTACACCTTC. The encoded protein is CASSFPGQGLNYGYTF. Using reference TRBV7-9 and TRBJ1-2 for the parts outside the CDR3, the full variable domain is DTGVSQNPRHKITKRGQNVTFRCDPISEHNRLYWYRQTLGQGPEFLTYFQNEAQLEKSRLLSDRFSAERPKGSFSTLEIQRTEQGDSAMYLCASSFPGQGLNYGYTFGSGTRLTVV.

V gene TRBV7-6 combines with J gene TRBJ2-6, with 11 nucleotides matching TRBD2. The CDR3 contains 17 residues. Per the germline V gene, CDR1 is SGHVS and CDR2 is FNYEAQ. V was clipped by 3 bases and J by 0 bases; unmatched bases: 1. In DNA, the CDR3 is TGTGCCAGCAGCTTTACTAGCGGGAGCTCTGGGGCCAACGTCCTGACTTTC. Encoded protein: CASSFTSGSSGANVLTF.

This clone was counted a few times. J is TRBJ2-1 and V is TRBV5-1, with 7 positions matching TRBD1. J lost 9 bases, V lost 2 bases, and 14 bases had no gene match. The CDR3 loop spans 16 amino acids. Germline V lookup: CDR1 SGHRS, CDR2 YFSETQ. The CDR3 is CASSFGVRQGIVEQFF. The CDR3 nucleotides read TGCGCCAGCAGCTTCGGGGTAAGACAGGGAATTGTTGAGCAGTTCTTC.

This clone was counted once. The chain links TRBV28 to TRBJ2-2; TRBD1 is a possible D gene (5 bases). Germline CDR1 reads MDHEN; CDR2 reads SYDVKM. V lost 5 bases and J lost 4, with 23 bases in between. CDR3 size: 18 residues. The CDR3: CASSLVGAIGAATGELFF. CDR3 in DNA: TGTGCCAGCAGTCTCGTCGGCGCCATAGGGGCCGCCACCGGGGAGCTGTTTTTT.

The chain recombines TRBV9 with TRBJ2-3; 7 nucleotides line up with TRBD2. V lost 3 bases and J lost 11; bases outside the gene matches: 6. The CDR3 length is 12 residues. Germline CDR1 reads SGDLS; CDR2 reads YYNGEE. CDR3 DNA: TGTGCCAGCAGCGACCGACTAGCCCTGCAGTATTTT. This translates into CASSDRLALQYF. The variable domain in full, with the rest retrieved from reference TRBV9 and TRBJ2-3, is DSGVTQTPKHLITATGQRVTLRCSPRSGDLSVYWYQQSLDQGLQFLIQYYNGEERAKGNILERFSAQQFPDLHSELNLSSLELGDSALYFCASSDRLALQYFGPGTRLTVL.

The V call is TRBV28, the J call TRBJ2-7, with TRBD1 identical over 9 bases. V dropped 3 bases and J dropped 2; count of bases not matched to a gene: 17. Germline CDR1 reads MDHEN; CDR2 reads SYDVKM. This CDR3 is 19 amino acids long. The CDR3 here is CASSFVSRTGVTKAYEQYF. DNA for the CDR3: TGTGCCAGCAGTTTCGTGTCGCGGACAGGGGTCACGAAAGCCTACGAGCAGTACTTC. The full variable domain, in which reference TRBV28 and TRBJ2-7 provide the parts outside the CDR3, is DVKVTQSSRYLVKRTGEKVFLECVQDMDHENMFWYRQDPGLGLRLIYFSYDVKMKEKGDIPEGYSVSREKKERFSLILESASTNQTSMYLCASSFVSRTGVTKAYEQYFGPGTRLTVT.

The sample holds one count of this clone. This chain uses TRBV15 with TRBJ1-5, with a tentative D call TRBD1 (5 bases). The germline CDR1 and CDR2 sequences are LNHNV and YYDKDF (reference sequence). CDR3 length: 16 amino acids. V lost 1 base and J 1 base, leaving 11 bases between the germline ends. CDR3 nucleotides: TGTGCCACCAGCAGAGTTGGGGGGGAAAGCAATCAGCCCCAGCATTTT. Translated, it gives CATSRVGGESNQPQHF.

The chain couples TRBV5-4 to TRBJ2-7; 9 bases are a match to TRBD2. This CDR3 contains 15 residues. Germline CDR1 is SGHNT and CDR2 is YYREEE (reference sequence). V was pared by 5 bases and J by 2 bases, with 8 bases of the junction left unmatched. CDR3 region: CASSPTGGGAYEQYF. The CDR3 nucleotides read TGTGCCAGCAGTCCGACTGGCGGGGGGGCCTACGAGCAGTACTTC.

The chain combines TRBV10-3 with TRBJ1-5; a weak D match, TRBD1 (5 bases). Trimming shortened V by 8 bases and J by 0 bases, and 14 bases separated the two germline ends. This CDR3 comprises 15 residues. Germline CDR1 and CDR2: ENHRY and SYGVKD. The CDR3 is CAIRREVDSNQPQHF. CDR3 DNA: TGTGCCATCCGCAGGGAAGTTGATAGCAATCAGCCCCAGCATTTT.

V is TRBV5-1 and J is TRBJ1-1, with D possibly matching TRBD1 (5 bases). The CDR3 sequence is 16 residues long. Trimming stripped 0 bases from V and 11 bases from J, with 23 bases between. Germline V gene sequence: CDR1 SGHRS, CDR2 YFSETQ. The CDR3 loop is CASSLAPGTTLGGAFF. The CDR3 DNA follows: TGCGCCAGCAGCTTGGCCCCCGGGACGACACTTGGGGGGGCTTTCTTT.

DNA for the CDR3: TGTGCCAGCAAAAGTATCTGGGACAGGGGTCGATCCCGCTACGAGCAGTACTTC. Its translation is CASKSIWDRGRSRYEQYF. The chain uses TRBV2 and TRBJ2-7, with 10 bases fitting TRBD1. The trim removed 7 bases at V and 3 bases at J, leaving 18 bases unmatched. The germline gives CDR1 SNHLY, CDR2 FYNNEI. The length of the CDR3 is 18 residues.

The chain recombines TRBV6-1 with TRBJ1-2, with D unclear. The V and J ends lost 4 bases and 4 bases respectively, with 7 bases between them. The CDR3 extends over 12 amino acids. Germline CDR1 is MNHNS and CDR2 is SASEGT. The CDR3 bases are TGTGCCAGCAGTGTTCTCCTCTATGGCTACACCTTC. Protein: CASSVLLYGYTF.

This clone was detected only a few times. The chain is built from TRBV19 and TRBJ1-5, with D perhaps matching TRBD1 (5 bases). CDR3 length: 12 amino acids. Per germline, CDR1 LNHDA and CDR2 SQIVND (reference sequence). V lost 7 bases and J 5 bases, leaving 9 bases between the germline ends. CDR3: CASIGAYQPQHF. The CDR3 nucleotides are TGTGCCAGTATAGGGGCTTATCAGCCCCAGCATTTT.

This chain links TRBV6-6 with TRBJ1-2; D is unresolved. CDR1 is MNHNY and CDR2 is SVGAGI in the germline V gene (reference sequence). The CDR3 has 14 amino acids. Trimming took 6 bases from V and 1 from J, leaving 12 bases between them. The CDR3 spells CASSATTGNYGYTF. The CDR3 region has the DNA TGTGCCAGCAGCGCTACTACGGGTAACTATGGCTACACCTTC.

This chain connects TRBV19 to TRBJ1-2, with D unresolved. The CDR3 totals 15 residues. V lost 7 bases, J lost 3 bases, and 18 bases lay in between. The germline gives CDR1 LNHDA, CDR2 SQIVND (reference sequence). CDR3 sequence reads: CASTRLQRWDYGYTF. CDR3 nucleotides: TGTGCCAGTACCCGATTACAGAGATGGGACTATGGCTACACCTTC.

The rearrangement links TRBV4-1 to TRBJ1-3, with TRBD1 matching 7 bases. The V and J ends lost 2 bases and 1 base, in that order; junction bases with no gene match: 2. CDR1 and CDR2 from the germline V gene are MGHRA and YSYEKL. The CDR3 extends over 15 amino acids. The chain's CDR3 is CASSQPTGSGNTIYF. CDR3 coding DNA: TGCGCCAGCAGCCAACCGACAGGGTCTGGAAACACCATATATTTT.

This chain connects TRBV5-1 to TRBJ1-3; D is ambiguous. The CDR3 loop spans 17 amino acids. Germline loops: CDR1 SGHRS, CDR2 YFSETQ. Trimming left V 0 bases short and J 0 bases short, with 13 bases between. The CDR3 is CASSLAGFGLSGNTIYF. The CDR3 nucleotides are TGCGCCAGCAGCTTGGCGGGATTTGGGCTCTCTGGAAACACCATATATTTT. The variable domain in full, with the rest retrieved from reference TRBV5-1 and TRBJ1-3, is KAGVTQTPRYLIKTRGQQVTLSCSPISGHRSVSWYQQTPGQGLQFLFEYFSETQRNKGNFPGRFSGRQFSNSRSEMNVSTLELGDSALYLCASSLAGFGLSGNTIYFGEGSWLTVV.

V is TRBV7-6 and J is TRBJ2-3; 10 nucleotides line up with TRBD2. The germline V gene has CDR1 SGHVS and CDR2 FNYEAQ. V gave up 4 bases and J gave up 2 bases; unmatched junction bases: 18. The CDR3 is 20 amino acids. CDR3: CASSYPSPRLAGGFTDTQYF. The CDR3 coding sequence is TGTGCCAGCAGCTACCCATCCCCTCGGTTAGCGGGGGGTTTCACAGATACGCAGTATTTT.

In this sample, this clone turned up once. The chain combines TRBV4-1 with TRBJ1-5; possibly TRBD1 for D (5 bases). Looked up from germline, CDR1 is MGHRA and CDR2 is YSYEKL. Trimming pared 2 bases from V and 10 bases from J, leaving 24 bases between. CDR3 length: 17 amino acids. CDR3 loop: CASSQLHMGLQEEPQHF. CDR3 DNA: TGCGCCAGCAGCCAATTGCATATGGGACTCCAGGAGGAACCCCAGCATTTT.

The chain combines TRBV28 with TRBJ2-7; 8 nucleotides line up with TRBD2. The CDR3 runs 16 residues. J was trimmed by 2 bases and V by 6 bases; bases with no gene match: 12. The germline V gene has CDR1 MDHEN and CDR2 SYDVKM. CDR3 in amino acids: CASSPHSGNGTYEQYF. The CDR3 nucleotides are TGTGCCAGCAGCCCACATAGCGGGAACGGGACCTACGAGCAGTACTTC.

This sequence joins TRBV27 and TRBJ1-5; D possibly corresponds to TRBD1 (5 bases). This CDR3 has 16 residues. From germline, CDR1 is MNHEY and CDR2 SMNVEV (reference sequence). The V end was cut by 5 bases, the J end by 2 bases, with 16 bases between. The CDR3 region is CASSPETAVRNQPQHF. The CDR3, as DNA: TGTGCCAGCAGTCCTGAGACAGCCGTACGCAATCAGCCCCAGCATTTT.

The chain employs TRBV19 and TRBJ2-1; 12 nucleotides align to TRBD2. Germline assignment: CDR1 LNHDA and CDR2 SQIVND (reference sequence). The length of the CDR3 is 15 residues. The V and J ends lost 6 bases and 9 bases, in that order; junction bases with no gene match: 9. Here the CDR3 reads CASRLAGGPFTEQFF. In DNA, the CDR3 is TGTGCCAGTAGGCTAGCGGGGGGGCCCTTTACTGAGCAGTTCTTC.